The 15 T cell receptor beta chains in this list originate from one sample, sequenced in a study of OX40 agonist ivuxolimab in advanced cancers. Clones were sequenced by immunoSEQ multiplex PCR, and TCRdb holds only the in-frame ones, with some missing. The sample includes tens of thousands of clones, about 91% of them seen just once. The sequencing here drew on CD4+ or CD8+ T cells sorted from blood, taken in a trial of the OX40 agonist ivuxolimab. These receptors were taken from an adult with an advanced solid tumor such as melanoma, head and neck, liver or kidney cancer.

This chain connects TRBV13 to TRBJ1-1, with 9 bases that match TRBD1. The junction had 14 bases not matched to a gene; V was cut back by 5 bases and J by 10 bases. In germline, CDR1 is PRHDT, CDR2 FYEKMQ (reference sequence). This CDR3 contains 15 residues. The CDR3 protein is CASSRPRDRVVGAFF. The CDR3 DNA reads TGTGCCAGCAGCCGACCCCGGGACAGGGTAGTAGGAGCTTTCTTT.

The V gene is TRBV27, the J gene TRBJ1-3; D is possibly TRBD1 (5 bases). Germline V gene sequence: CDR1 MNHEY, CDR2 SMNVEV (reference sequence). The CDR3 is 15 amino acids. Trimming left V 4 bases short and J 2 bases short, with 12 bases between. The CDR3 region is CASSSEGLTGNTIYF. The CDR3 DNA reads as TGTGCCAGCAGTTCCGAGGGACTTACTGGAAACACCATATATTTT.

This chain uses TRBV29-1 with TRBJ2-7; D may be TRBD1 (5 bases). Germline assignment: CDR1 SQVTM and CDR2 ANQGSEA. The V end lost 1 base, the J end lost 3 bases, and 10 bases lay between the germline ends. This CDR3 is built from 13 residues. The CDR3 nucleotides read TGCAGCGTTGAAGGGCAGGGTGGCTACGAGCAGTACTTC. Its translation: CSVEGQGGYEQYF.

The sample holds one count of this clone. The chain employs TRBV7-2 and TRBJ2-4, with a weak D call TRBD2 (6 bases). The length of the CDR3 is 17 residues. Germline CDR1 and CDR2: SGHTA and FQGNSA. The V end was cut by 5 bases, the J end by 3 bases, with 20 bases between. The CDR3 nucleotides read TGTGCCAGCAGCCCCGGGGGTGGCGGTTATAGCAAAAACATTCAGTACTTC. Its protein product is CASSPGGGGYSKNIQYF. Filled out from reference TRBV7-2 and TRBJ2-4, the complete variable domain reads GAGVSQSPSNKVTEKGKDVELRCDPISGHTALYWYRQSLGQGLEFLIYFQGNSAPDKSGLPSDRFSAERTGGSVSTLTIQRTQQEDSAVYLCASSPGGGGYSKNIQYFGAGTRLSVL.

The chain combines TRBV30 with TRBJ1-1; D unclear. The germline V gene has CDR1 GTSNPN and CDR2 SVGIG (reference sequence). V lost 5 bases to trimming and J lost 1 base, with 11 bases between them. The CDR3 spans 13 residues. This chain's CDR3 is CAWEGLSNTEAFF. The CDR3 DNA sequence: TGTGCCTGGGAGGGCCTGTCGAACACTGAAGCTTTCTTT.

This clone was picked up one time. The V call is TRBV2, the J call TRBJ2-1, with 9 nucleotides matching TRBD1. V lost 5 bases, J lost 2 bases, and 4 bases stayed unmatched. From germline, CDR1 is SNHLY and CDR2 FYNNEI. The CDR3 runs to 15 residues. The DNA of the CDR3 is TGTGCCAGCAGTAGGGACAGGGATGCCTACAATGAGCAGTTCTTC. Translating it yields CASSRDRDAYNEQFF. The whole variable domain, filled in from reference TRBV2 and TRBJ2-1, reads EPEVTQTPSHQVTQMGQEVILRCVPISNHLYFYWYRQILGQKVEFLVSFYNNEISEKSEIFDDQFSVERPDGSNFTLKIRSTKLEDSAMYFCASSRDRDAYNEQFFGPGTRLTVL.

The V call is TRBV28, the J call TRBJ2-5; 12 nucleotides line up with TRBD2. Per the germline V gene, CDR1 is MDHEN and CDR2 is SYDVKM. The CDR3 loop spans 16 amino acids. V lost 6 bases to trimming and J lost 5 bases; unmatched junction nucleotides: 10. CDR3 DNA sequence: TGTGCCAGCAGCCCCGGGCTAGCGGGAGGGCGGGAGACCCAGTACTTC. Translation gives CASSPGLAGGRETQYF.

The chain uses TRBV19 and TRBJ1-4; weak D call: TRBD1 (6 bases). The CDR3 extends over 15 amino acids. The V gene's germline CDR1 is LNHDA and CDR2 SQIVND (reference sequence). V lost 5 bases to trimming and J lost 3 bases, with 13 bases between them. CDR3 DNA sequence: TGTGCCAGTAGTCGCCGGACAGAATCTAATGAAAAACTGTTTTTT. Its translation is CASSRRTESNEKLFF.

The chain joins TRBV28 to TRBJ1-5; D not resolved. The germline CDR1 and CDR2 sequences are MDHEN and SYDVKM. The V end lost 6 bases, the J end lost 0 bases, and 15 bases lay between the germline ends. The CDR3 spans 16 residues. CDR3 bases: TGTGCCAGCAGCCGTGGCTTAATTTATAGCAATCAGCCCCAGCATTTT. This sequence encodes CASSRGLIYSNQPQHF.

The genes are TRBV19 and TRBJ2-6; D is unresolved. V was trimmed by 6 bases and J by 4 bases, leaving 10 bases between them. This CDR3 has 14 residues. The V gene's germline CDR1 is LNHDA and CDR2 SQIVND (reference sequence). As DNA, the CDR3 is TGTGCCAGTAGGCAGGTAGGGGGGGCCAACGTCCTGACTTTC. Translating gives CASRQVGGANVLTF.

The chain combines TRBV28 with TRBJ2-1; D is possibly TRBD1 (6 bases). The CDR3 runs to 15 residues. Trimming stripped 5 bases from V and 1 base from J, with 12 bases between. Germline-derived CDR1 and CDR2 are MDHEN and SYDVKM. The CDR3 sequence: CASSHRVESYNEQFF. The CDR3 coding sequence is TGTGCCAGCAGTCACAGGGTAGAATCCTACAATGAGCAGTTCTTC.

This clone is a singleton in its sample. The chain employs TRBV19 and TRBJ2-1, with D possibly matching TRBD2 (6 bases). The CDR3 runs 16 residues. V was trimmed by 4 bases and J by 2 bases, leaving 15 bases between them. The germline gives CDR1 LNHDA, CDR2 SQIVND (reference sequence). The DNA for the CDR3 is TGTGCCAGTAGTACAGACCGGGGACTTCCCTACAATGAGCAGTTCTTC. Protein sequence: CASSTDRGLPYNEQFF.

This clone was seen a handful of times. The CDR3 bases are TGTGCCAGCAGTGGGCAGGGCGGCAATCAGCCCCAGCATTTT. Amino acids: CASSGQGGNQPQHF. The V gene is TRBV2, the J gene TRBJ1-5; tentatively, D is TRBD1 (5 bases). The CDR3 runs to 14 residues. V lost 4 bases and J 2 bases, leaving 9 bases between the germline ends. Per germline, CDR1 SNHLY and CDR2 FYNNEI.

The chain is built from TRBV19 and TRBJ2-2; tentatively, D is TRBD2 (5 bases). The CDR3 totals 13 residues. Germline CDR1 LNHDA, CDR2 SQIVND (reference sequence). V shed 4 bases and J shed 5 bases, with 8 bases lying between them. The CDR3, as DNA: TGTGCCAGTAGTAAACTAGGGACCGGGGAGCTGTTTTTT. This gives the protein CASSKLGTGELFF.

The chain employs TRBV28 and TRBJ1-2; no reliable D call. Trimming removed 6 bases at V and 8 bases at J, with 16 bases between. Germline CDR1 reads MDHEN; CDR2 reads SYDVKM. The CDR3 loop spans 13 amino acids. The CDR3 nucleotides are TGTGCCAGCAGCTCCGACACTCTGGGGGGCTACACCTTC. This codes for CASSSDTLGGYTF.